The 23 T cell receptor beta chains listed next were all sequenced from one sample in a study of shared clonotypes between healthy human individuals. The table came from immunoSEQ multiplex PCR; TCRdb's copy has only in-frame clones and leaves some out. The sample records some 450,000 clones, over 60% being singletons. Sequencing input: PBMCs. These TCRs come from a woman between 40 and 50 years old in good health. Some clones in this sample may be carry-over from other donors' samples.

The chain links TRBV4-1 to TRBJ1-4; no clear D. Trimming stripped 1 base from V and 5 bases from J, with 8 bases between. Per germline, CDR1 MGHRA and CDR2 YSYEKL. The CDR3 has 14 amino acids. The CDR3 protein is CASSQGAANEKLFF. DNA for the CDR3: TGCGCCAGCAGCCAAGGGGCAGCGAATGAAAAACTGTTTTTT.

Only one count was recorded for this clone. A far larger clone differs by one base, so this is likely a read error. The rearrangement uses TRBV30 and TRBJ1-5; D gene unclear. The CDR3 consists of 12 residues. V lost 5 bases and J 4 bases, leaving 9 bases between the germline ends. Germline V gene data show CDR1 as GTSNPN and CDR2 as SVGIG (reference sequence). The CDR3 protein is CAWGAQNQPQHF. CDR3 DNA sequence: TGTGCCTGGGGTGCACAAAATCAGCCCCAGCATTTT.

This clone was found a few times. This sequence joins TRBV28 and TRBJ2-7; 10 bases map to TRBD1. The V gene end was trimmed by 7 bases and the J gene end by 4 bases; junction bases not matched to a gene: 7. Germline assignment: CDR1 MDHEN and CDR2 SYDVKM. There are 14 residues in the CDR3. The chain's CDR3 is CASTETGGGYEQYF. For the CDR3, the DNA is TGTGCCAGCACAGAGACAGGGGGCGGGTACGAGCAGTACTTC.

The CDR3 loop reads CASSLEGSNQPQHF. The CDR3 DNA follows: TGTGCCAGCAGCTTGGAGGGTAGCAATCAGCCCCAGCATTTT. The genes are TRBV5-6 and TRBJ1-5; D remains ambiguous. The CDR3 extends over 14 amino acids. V was shortened by 0 bases and J by 0 bases, with 4 bases between the two germline ends. The germline V gene encodes CDR1 SGHDT and CDR2 YYEEEE.

To note about this clone: The identical CDR3 is also encoded by other nucleotide sequences in the sample. This chain uses TRBV27 with TRBJ2-3; D is perhaps TRBD2 (6 bases). The CDR3 sequence is 13 residues long. V dropped 5 bases and J dropped 10 bases, with 16 bases sitting between them. Per the germline V gene, CDR1 is MNHEY and CDR2 is SMNVEV (reference sequence). The CDR3 DNA sequence: TGTGCCAGCAGTCCATATACCGGGGGACCGCAGTATTTT. This sequence encodes CASSPYTGGPQYF.

The rearrangement joins TRBV30 to TRBJ1-3; D is ambiguous. Trimming cost V 4 bases and J 0 bases, with 7 bases left between them. The CDR3 totals 13 residues. Germline V gives CDR1 GTSNPN, CDR2 SVGIG (reference sequence). CDR3 sequence reads: CAWTQSSGNTIYF. CDR3 bases: TGTGCCTGGACCCAGTCCTCTGGAAACACCATATATTTT.

Notes on this clone: A read error may explain this, as a much larger clone is one base away. The CDR3 bases are TGTGCCAGCAGCACCACAGATACGCAGTATTTT. Its translation: CASSTTDTQYF. The gene calls are TRBV9 and TRBJ2-3; D not certain. From germline, CDR1 is SGDLS and CDR2 YYNGEE. CDR3 length: 11 amino acids. V was trimmed by 4 bases and J by 2 bases, leaving 2 bases between them.

The rearrangement links TRBV5-1 to TRBJ1-5; D might be TRBD1 (5 bases). The germline CDR1 and CDR2 sequences are SGHRS and YFSETQ. The CDR3 loop spans 14 amino acids. V gave up 0 bases and J gave up 7 bases, with 11 bases separating them. The CDR3 here is CASSLGDPDQPQHF. The CDR3 region has the DNA TGCGCCAGCAGCTTGGGGGACCCCGACCAGCCCCAGCATTTT. The whole variable domain, filled in from reference TRBV5-1 and TRBJ1-5, reads KAGVTQTPRYLIKTRGQQVTLSCSPISGHRSVSWYQQTPGQGLQFLFEYFSETQRNKGNFPGRFSGRQFSNSRSEMNVSTLELGDSALYLCASSLGDPDQPQHFGDGTRLSIL.

The V call is TRBV7-9, the J call TRBJ2-7; D is unclear. CDR3 size: 13 residues. Trimming stripped 7 bases from V and 9 bases from J, with 19 bases between. Germline CDR1 SEHNR, CDR2 FQNEAQ (reference sequence). The CDR3 region is CASTPADPIGQYF. In nucleotides, the CDR3 is TGTGCCAGCACTCCGGCGGACCCTATCGGGCAGTACTTC. The variable domain in full, completed from reference TRBV7-9 and TRBJ2-7, reads DTGVSQNPRHKITKRGQNVTFRCDPISEHNRLYWYRQTLGQGPEFLTYFQNEAQLEKSRLLSDRFSAERPKGSFSTLEIQRTEQGDSAMYLCASTPADPIGQYFGPGTRLTVT.

V is TRBV7-2 and J is TRBJ1-4; no clear D gene. The V end was cut by 5 bases, the J end by 7 bases, with 14 bases between. The CDR3 length is 14 residues. Germline V gene lookup returns CDR1 SGHTA and CDR2 FQGNSA. CDR3 loop: CASSLKLDGEKLFF. The CDR3 DNA follows: TGTGCCAGCAGCCTAAAATTGGACGGTGAAAAACTGTTTTTT.

This clone was seen more than once but under ten times. This chain connects TRBV7-3 to TRBJ2-1; perhaps TRBD2 as D (6 bases). The CDR3 is made up of 15 amino acids. V was shortened by 6 bases and J by 6 bases, with 18 bases between the two germline ends. Germline CDR1 and CDR2: SGHTA and FQGTGA. DNA for the CDR3: TGTGCCAGCAGTTTGGGACTTCAGAGGGGCAATGAGCAGTTCTTC. The encoded protein is CASSLGLQRGNEQFF.

CDR3 protein: CASSLEWTGNTGELFF. The CDR3, as DNA: TGCGCCAGCAGCTTGGAATGGACAGGGAATACCGGGGAGCTGTTTTTT. V and J are TRBV5-1 and TRBJ2-2, with TRBD1 identical over 8 bases. CDR3 length: 16 amino acids. V lost 0 bases, J lost 5 bases, and 6 bases stayed unmatched. CDR1 is SGHRS, CDR2 YFSETQ, per germline.

The rearrangement links TRBV28 to TRBJ2-7; 9 positions match TRBD2. The CDR3 consists of 12 residues. Per germline, CDR1 MDHEN and CDR2 SYDVKM. V dropped 6 bases and J dropped 9; count of bases not matched to a gene: 6. As DNA, the CDR3 is TGTGCCAGCAGCTTAGCGGGAGATCGGCAGTACTTC. Amino acids: CASSLAGDRQYF.

Comments on this clone: Since a far larger clone is one base different, this is likely a read error. This sample includes further DNA sequences coding for the same CDR3. V gene TRBV5-1 combines with J gene TRBJ1-2, with D hard to call. In germline, CDR1 is SGHRS, CDR2 YFSETQ. The CDR3 is 13 residues long. V was clipped by 4 bases and J by 6 bases, with 13 bases between them. The CDR3 region has the DNA TGCGCCAGCAGCCTGGCGTCAGAAGATGGCTACACCTTC. This codes for CASSLASEDGYTF.

Here the CDR3 reads CASSFRGTAYEQYF. In DNA form, the CDR3 reads TGTGCCAGCAGTTTTCGGGGTACGGCCTACGAGCAGTACTTC. This chain links TRBV27 with TRBJ2-7; possible D gene TRBD2, 5 bases. This CDR3 contains 14 residues. From germline, CDR1 is MNHEY and CDR2 SMNVEV (reference sequence). Trimming cost V 3 bases and J 2 bases, with 11 bases left between them.

The chain uses TRBV6-5 and TRBJ2-4; 8 nucleotides align to TRBD2. Germline V gene data show CDR1 as MNHEY and CDR2 as SVGAGI. This CDR3 has 15 amino acids. The ends lost 6 bases at V and 11 bases at J; junction bases unmatched: 15. The CDR3 region is CASSQYEGLAMVQYF. DNA of the CDR3: TGTGCCAGCAGCCAATACGAAGGACTAGCAATGGTTCAGTACTTC.

V is TRBV4-1 and J is TRBJ1-5; D not resolved. V shed 2 bases and J shed 6 bases, with 8 bases lying between them. CDR1 MGHRA and CDR2 YSYEKL come from the germline V gene. The CDR3 loop spans 13 amino acids. The CDR3 nucleotides read TGCGCCAGCAGCCAACCTATGAGTCAGCCCCAGCATTTT. This codes for CASSQPMSQPQHF.

The chain employs TRBV11-2 and TRBJ2-1; 9 bases agree with TRBD1. The CDR3 extends over 15 amino acids. Looked up from germline, CDR1 is SGHAT and CDR2 is FQNNGV. V lost 4 bases to trimming and J lost 6 bases; unmatched junction nucleotides: 7. CDR3 residues: CASSSYRGLRNEQFF. The CDR3, as DNA: TGTGCCAGCAGCTCTTACAGGGGGCTGCGCAATGAGCAGTTCTTC.

V gene TRBV30 combines with J gene TRBJ1-2; D is undetermined. V was cut by 1 base and J by 8 bases, with 11 bases left in between. The CDR3 is 12 amino acids. CDR1 is GTSNPN, CDR2 SVGIG, per germline (reference sequence). In nucleotides, the CDR3 is TGTGCCTGGAGTGCCCGGACGGCGGGCTACACCTTC. Translating it yields CAWSARTAGYTF.

To note about this clone: An end of the junction differs from the germline gene, which may be a read error. V gene TRBV2 combines with J gene TRBJ2-7; D is perhaps TRBD2 (5 bases). Germline V gene lookup returns CDR1 SNHLY and CDR2 FYNNEI. This CDR3 has 12 amino acids. CDR3 amino acids: CASSGSGYERYF. As DNA, the CDR3 is TGTGCCAGCAGTGGGAGCGGCTACGAGCGGTACTTC.

The V call is TRBV2, the J call TRBJ2-2; D is unclear. Germline lookup yields CDR1 SNHLY and CDR2 FYNNEI. This CDR3 comprises 14 residues. V was clipped by 4 bases and J by 2 bases, with 8 bases between them. The CDR3 DNA is TGTGCCAGCAGTGTAGAGACAAACACCGGGGAGCTGTTTTTT. This encodes CASSVETNTGELFF.

Notes on this clone: A far larger clone is a single base away, which makes a read error likely. This sequence joins TRBV2 and TRBJ2-7; 7 bases fit TRBD2. There are 16 residues in the CDR3. The germline V gene has CDR1 SNHLY and CDR2 FYNNEI. CDR3 sequence (DNA): TGTGCCAGCAGTGTATCCAGCGGGATGGGGTCCTACGAGCGGTACTTC. As protein: CASSVSSGMGSYERYF.

The chain links TRBV5-6 to TRBJ2-7; maybe TRBD2 (7 bases). CDR1 and CDR2 (germline): SGHDT, YYEEEE. V lost 0 bases, J lost 7 bases, and 14 bases lay in between. The CDR3 has 14 amino acids. The CDR3 coding sequence is TGTGCCAGCAGCTTGGACGGGGGGCTTAGGGAGCAGTACTTC. Translation: CASSLDGGLREQYF.